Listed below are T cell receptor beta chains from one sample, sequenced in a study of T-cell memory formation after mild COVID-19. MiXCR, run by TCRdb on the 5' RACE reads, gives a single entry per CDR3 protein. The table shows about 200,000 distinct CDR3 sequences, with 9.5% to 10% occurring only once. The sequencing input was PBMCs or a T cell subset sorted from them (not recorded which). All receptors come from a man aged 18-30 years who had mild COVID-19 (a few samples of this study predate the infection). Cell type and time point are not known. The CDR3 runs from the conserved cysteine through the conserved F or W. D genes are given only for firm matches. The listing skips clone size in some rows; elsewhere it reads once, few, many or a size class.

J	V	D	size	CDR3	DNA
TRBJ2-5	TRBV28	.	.	CASRLGQQETQYF	TGTGCCAGCAGACTGGGACAACAAGAGACCCAGTACTTC
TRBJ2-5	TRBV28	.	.	CASRSPEGRRETQYF	TGTGCCAGCAGGTCCCCAGAGGGGCGCCGGGAGACCCAGTACTTC
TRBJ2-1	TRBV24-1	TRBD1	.	CATSAAGTGSNEQFF	TGTGCCACCAGTGCCGCCGGGACAGGGTCAAATGAGCAGTTCTTC
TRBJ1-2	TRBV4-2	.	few	CASSQDPRPEQGRGYTF	TGTGCCAGCAGCCAAGATCCCCGCCCGGAACAGGGTCGGGGCTACACCTTC
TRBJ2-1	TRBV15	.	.	CATSLASANEQFF	TGTGCCACCAGCCTAGCCAGTGCGAATGAGCAGTTCTTC
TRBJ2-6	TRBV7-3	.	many	CASRDGTAGANVLTF	TGTGCCAGCAGGGACGGTACTGCGGGGGCCAACGTCCTGACTTTC
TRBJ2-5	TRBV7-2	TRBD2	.	CASNLQAGARETQYF	TGTGCCAGCAACTTACAAGCGGGGGCTCGAGAGACCCAGTACTTC
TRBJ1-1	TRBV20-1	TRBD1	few	CSARDRTGSIEAFF	TGCAGTGCTAGAGATCGGACAGGGAGTATTGAAGCTTTCTTT
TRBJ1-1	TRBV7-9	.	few	CASRVDTYTEAFF	TGTGCCAGCAGGGTGGACACATACACTGAAGCTTTCTTT
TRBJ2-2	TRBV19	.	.	CASMTQGNTGELFF	TGTGCCAGTATGACACAGGGTAACACCGGGGAGCTGTTTTTT
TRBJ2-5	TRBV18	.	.	CASSPTWGRDQETQYF	TGTGCCAGCTCACCTACGTGGGGGCGAGACCAAGAGACCCAGTACTTC
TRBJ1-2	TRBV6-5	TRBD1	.	CASSATGTGGRYGYTF	TGTGCCAGCAGCGCCACCGGGACAGGGGGCCGGTATGGCTACACCTTC
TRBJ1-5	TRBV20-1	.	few	CSAGSGHSNQPQHF	TGCAGTGCTGGTTCGGGGCACTCAAATCAGCCCCAGCATTTT